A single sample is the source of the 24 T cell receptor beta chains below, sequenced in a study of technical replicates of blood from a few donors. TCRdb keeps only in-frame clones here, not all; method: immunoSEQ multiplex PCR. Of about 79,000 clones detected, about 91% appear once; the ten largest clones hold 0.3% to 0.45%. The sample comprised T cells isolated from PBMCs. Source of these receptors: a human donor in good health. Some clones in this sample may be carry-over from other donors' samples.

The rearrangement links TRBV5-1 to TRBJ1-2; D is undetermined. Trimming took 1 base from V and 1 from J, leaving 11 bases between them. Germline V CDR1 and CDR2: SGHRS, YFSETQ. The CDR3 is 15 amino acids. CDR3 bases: TGCGCCAGCAGCTTGTATTCGGGAGGTAACTATGGCTACACCTTC. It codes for CASSLYSGGNYGYTF.

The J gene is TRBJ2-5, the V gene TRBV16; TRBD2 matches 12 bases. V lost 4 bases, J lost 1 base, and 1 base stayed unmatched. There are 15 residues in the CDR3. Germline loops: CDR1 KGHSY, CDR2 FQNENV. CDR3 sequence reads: CASSLLAGGQETQYF. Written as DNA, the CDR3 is TGTGCCAGCAGCCTACTAGCGGGAGGCCAAGAGACCCAGTACTTC.

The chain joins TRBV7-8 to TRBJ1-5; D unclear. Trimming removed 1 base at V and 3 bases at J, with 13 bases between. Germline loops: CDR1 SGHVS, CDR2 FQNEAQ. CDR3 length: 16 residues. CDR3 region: CASSLERVNYNQPQHF. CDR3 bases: TGTGCCAGCAGCTTAGAGAGGGTCAACTACAATCAGCCCCAGCATTTT.

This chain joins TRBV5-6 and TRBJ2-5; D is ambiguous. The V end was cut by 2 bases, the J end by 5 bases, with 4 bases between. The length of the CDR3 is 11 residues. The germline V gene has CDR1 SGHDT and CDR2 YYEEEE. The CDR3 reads CASSFGETQYF. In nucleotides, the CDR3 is TGTGCCAGCAGCTTCGGGGAGACCCAGTACTTC.

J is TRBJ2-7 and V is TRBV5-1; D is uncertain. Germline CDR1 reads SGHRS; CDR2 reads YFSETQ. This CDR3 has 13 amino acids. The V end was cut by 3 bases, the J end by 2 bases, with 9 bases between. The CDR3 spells CASSSGPTYEQYF. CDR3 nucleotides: TGCGCCAGCAGCTCAGGTCCGACCTACGAGCAGTACTTC.

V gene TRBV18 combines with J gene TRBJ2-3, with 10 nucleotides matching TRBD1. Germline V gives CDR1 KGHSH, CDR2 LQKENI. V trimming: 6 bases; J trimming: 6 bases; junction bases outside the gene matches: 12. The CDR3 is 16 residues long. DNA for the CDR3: TGTGCCAGCTCGCGAAATATTCCGGGACAGGGGGATACGCAGTATTTT. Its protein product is CASSRNIPGQGDTQYF.

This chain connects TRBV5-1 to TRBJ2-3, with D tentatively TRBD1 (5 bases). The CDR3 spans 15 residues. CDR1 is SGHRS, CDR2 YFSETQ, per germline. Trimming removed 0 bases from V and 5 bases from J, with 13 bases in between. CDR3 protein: CASSLATNRLDTQYF. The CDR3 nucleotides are TGCGCCAGCAGCTTGGCCACTAACAGGCTAGATACGCAGTATTTT. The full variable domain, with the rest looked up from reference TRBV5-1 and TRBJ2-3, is KAGVTQTPRYLIKTRGQQVTLSCSPISGHRSVSWYQQTPGQGLQFLFEYFSETQRNKGNFPGRFSGRQFSNSRSEMNVSTLELGDSALYLCASSLATNRLDTQYFGPGTRLTVL.

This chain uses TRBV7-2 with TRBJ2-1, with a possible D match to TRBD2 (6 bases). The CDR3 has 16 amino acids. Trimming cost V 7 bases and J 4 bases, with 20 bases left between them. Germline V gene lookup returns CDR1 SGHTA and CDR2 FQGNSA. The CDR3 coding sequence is TGTGCCAGCACGATTCTAGCGTACCTAGAGTACAATGAGCAGTTCTTC. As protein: CASTILAYLEYNEQFF.

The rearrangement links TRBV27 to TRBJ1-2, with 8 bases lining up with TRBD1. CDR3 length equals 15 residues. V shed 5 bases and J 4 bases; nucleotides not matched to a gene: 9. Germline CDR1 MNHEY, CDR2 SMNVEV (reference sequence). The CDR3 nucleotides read TGTGCCAGCAGTCCTGGGACAGGTGCATTCTATGGCTACACCTTC. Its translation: CASSPGTGAFYGYTF.

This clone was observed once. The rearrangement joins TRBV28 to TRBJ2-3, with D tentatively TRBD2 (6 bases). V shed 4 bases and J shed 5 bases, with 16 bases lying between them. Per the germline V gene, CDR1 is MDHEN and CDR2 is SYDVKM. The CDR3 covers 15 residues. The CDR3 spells CASSSPDYRGDTQYF. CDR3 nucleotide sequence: TGTGCCAGCAGTTCCCCGGACTATCGGGGAGATACGCAGTATTTT.

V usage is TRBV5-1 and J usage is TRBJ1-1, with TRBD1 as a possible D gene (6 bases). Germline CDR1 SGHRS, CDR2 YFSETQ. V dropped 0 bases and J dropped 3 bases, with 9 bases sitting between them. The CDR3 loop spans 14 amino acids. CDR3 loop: CASSLGGRDTEAFF. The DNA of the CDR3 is TGCGCCAGCAGCTTGGGGGGGCGAGACACTGAAGCTTTCTTT.

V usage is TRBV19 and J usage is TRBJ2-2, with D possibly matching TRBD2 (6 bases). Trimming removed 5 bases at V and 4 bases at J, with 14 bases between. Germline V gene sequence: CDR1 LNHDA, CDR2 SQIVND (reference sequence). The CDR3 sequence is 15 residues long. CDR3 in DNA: TGTGCCAGTAGTTCCCGGGACTCACCCACCGGGGAGCTGTTTTTT. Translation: CASSSRDSPTGELFF.

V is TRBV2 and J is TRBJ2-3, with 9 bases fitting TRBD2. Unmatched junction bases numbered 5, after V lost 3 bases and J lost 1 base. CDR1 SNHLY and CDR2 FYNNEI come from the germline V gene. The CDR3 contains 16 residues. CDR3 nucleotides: TGTGCCAGCAGTGAGACCTTAGCGGGAGGCACAGATACGCAGTATTTT. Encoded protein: CASSETLAGGTDTQYF.

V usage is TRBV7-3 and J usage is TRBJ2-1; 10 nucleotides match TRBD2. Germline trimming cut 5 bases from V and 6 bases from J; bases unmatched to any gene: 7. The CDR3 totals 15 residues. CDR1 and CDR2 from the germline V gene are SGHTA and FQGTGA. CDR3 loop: CASSVGLAESNEQFF. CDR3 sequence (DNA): TGTGCCAGCAGCGTCGGACTAGCGGAGAGCAATGAGCAGTTCTTC. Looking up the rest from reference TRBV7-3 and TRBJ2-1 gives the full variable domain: GAGVSQTPSNKVTEKGKYVELRCDPISGHTALYWYRQSLGQGPEFLIYFQGTGAADDSGLPNDRFFAVRPEGSVSTLKIQRTERGDSAVYLCASSVGLAESNEQFFGPGTRLTVL.

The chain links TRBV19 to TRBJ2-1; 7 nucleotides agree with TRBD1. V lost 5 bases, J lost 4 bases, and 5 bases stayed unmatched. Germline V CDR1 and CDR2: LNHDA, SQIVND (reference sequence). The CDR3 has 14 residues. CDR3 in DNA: TGTGCCAGTAGTTTAGGGGGCTATTACAATGAGCAGTTCTTC. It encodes CASSLGGYYNEQFF.

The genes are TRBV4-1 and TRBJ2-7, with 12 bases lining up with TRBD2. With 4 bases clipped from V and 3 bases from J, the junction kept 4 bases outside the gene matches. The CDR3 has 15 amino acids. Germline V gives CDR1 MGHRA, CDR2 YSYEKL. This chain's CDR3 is CASSPRTSGNYEQYF. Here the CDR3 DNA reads TGCGCCAGCAGCCCACGGACTAGCGGGAACTACGAGCAGTACTTC.

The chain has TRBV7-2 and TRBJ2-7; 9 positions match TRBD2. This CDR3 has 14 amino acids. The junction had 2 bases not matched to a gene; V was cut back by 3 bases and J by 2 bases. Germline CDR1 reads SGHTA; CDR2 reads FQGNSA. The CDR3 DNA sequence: TGTGCCAGCAGCTTTAGCGGGAGTACCTACGAGCAGTACTTC. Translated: CASSFSGSTYEQYF.

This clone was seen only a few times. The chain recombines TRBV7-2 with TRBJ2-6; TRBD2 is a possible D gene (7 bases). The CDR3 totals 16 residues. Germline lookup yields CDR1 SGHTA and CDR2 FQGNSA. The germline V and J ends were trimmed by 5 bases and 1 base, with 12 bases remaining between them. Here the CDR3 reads CASSREGGSGANVLTF. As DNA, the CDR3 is TGTGCCAGCAGCCGCGAGGGGGGGTCTGGGGCCAACGTCCTGACTTTC. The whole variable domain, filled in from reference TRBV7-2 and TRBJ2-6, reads GAGVSQSPSNKVTEKGKDVELRCDPISGHTALYWYRQSLGQGLEFLIYFQGNSAPDKSGLPSDRFSAERTGGSVSTLTIQRTQQEDSAVYLCASSREGGSGANVLTFGAGSRLTVL.

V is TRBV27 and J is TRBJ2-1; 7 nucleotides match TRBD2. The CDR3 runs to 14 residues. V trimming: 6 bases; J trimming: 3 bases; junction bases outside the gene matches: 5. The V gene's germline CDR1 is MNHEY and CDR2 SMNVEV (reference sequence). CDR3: CASSDRDYYNEQFF. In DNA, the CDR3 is TGTGCCAGCAGCGACCGGGACTACTACAATGAGCAGTTCTTC.

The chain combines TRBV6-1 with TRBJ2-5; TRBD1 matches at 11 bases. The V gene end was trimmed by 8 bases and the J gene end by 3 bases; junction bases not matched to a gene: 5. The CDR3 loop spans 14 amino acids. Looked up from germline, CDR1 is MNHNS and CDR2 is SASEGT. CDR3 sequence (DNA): TGTGCCAGCTCCGGGACAGGGGGAAAAGAGACCCAGTACTTC. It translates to CASSGTGGKETQYF.

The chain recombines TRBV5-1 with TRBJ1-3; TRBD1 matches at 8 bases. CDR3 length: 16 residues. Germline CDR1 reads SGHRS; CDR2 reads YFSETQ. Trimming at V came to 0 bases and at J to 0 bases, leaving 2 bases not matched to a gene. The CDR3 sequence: CASSLGTGSSGNTIYF. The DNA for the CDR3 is TGCGCCAGCAGCTTGGGGACAGGGTCCTCTGGAAACACCATATATTTT.

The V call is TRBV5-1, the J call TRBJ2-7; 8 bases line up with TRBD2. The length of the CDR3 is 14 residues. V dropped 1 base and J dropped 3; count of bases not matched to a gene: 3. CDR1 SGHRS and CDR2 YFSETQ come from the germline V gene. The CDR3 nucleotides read TGCGCCAGCAGCTTGATGAGCGGGAGCTACGAGCAGTACTTC. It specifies CASSLMSGSYEQYF.

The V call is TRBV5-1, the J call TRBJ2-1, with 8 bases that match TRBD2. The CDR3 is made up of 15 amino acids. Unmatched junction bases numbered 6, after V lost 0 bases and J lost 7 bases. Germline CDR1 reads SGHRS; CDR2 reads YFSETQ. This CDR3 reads CASSLELADQNEQFF. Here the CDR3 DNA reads TGCGCCAGCAGCTTGGAACTAGCGGATCAAAATGAGCAGTTCTTC. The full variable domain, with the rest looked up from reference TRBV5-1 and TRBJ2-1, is KAGVTQTPRYLIKTRGQQVTLSCSPISGHRSVSWYQQTPGQGLQFLFEYFSETQRNKGNFPGRFSGRQFSNSRSEMNVSTLELGDSALYLCASSLELADQNEQFFGPGTRLTVL.

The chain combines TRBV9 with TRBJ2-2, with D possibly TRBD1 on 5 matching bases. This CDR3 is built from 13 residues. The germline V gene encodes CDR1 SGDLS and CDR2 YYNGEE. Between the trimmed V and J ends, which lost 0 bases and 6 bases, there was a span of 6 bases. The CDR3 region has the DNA TGTGCCAGCAGCGTAGCAGGGCCCGGGGAGCTGTTTTTT. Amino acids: CASSVAGPGELFF. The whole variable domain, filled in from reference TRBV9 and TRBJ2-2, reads DSGVTQTPKHLITATGQRVTLRCSPRSGDLSVYWYQQSLDQGLQFLIQYYNGEERAKGNILERFSAQQFPDLHSELNLSSLELGDSALYFCASSVAGPGELFFGEGSRLTVL.